Here is one T cell receptor (beta chain) with its context. No antigen is known for it. This sample is drawn from a study of cytomegalovirus exposure and HLA in healthy donors. Background on the study: The roughly 130 validation repertoires, a later analysis reported, used the same platform as the 550 to 700 repertoires from the first cohort.

Sequencing used immunoSEQ multiplex PCR; TCRdb keeps in-frame clones, though not all of them. The sample records 89,000 or so clones, approximately 95% being singletons. The CDR3 extends over 13 amino acids. V was trimmed by 2 bases and J by 2 bases, leaving 8 bases between them. CDR1 is SGHRS and CDR2 is YFSETQ in the germline V gene. A roughly 120-subject validation cohort, separate from the approximately 610-subject first cohort, supplied the donors. Study observations and caveats: One later analysis, an examination of the 100 to 150 validation repertoires, found that first-cohort TCR clusters tended to co-occur in them. Associated with cytomegalovirus, according to the listing, were some 180 TCR beta chains.

The receptor comes from a woman in her 30s in good health and CMV-seropositive. Material: PBMCs. The chain carries TRBV5-1 and TRBJ2-7; D gene uncertain. The CDR3 DNA follows: TGCGCCAGCAGCTTAAGCTCCACCTACGAGCAGTACTTC. It yields the protein CASSLSSTYEQYF.